Following are 15 T cell receptor beta chains from one sample sequenced in a study of CD8 T cells in Susac syndrome. After extraction with the RNeasy kit, about 0.45 to 1 ug of the RNA was reverse transcribed using random hexamers. TCRdb re-called the immunoSEQ multiplex PCR reads with MiXCR, one entry per CDR3 protein. Among 150,000 to 200,000 distinct CDR3 sequences, about 93% were seen once, and the ten largest hold 0.099%. The sequencing sample was made of CD4+ T cells from PBMCs. The receptor set was obtained from a human donor with Susac syndrome.

The gene calls are TRBV2 and TRBJ2-7; D possibly corresponds to TRBD1 (6 bases). The CDR3 extends over 14 amino acids. Germline values: CDR1 SNHLY, CDR2 FYNNEI. The V end lost 1 base, the J end lost 5 bases, and 12 bases lay between the germline ends. The DNA for the CDR3 is TGTGCCAGCAGTGAAGGGTACAGGGCCGACGAGCAGTACTTC. Amino acids: CASSEGYRADEQYF.

The count of this clonotype is one. V usage is TRBV5-4 and J usage is TRBJ2-2, with 7 bases fitting TRBD1. Germline V gene data show CDR1 as SGHNT and CDR2 as YYREEE (reference sequence). The CDR3 length is 18 residues. V was clipped by 0 bases and J by 3 bases; unmatched bases: 11. CDR3 coding DNA: TGTGCCAGCAGCTTGGAGTCCCCCCGGACAGGCGACACCGGGGAGCTGTTTTTT. Amino acid sequence: CASSLESPRTGDTGELFF. The full variable domain, in which reference TRBV5-4 and TRBJ2-2 provide the parts outside the CDR3, is ETGVTQSPTHLIKTRGQQVTLRCSSQSGHNTVSWYQQALGQGPQFIFQYYREEENGRGNFPPRFSGLQFPNYSSELNVNALELDDSALYLCASSLESPRTGDTGELFFGEGSRLTVL.

The rearrangement joins TRBV12-3 or TRBV12-4 to TRBJ2-5; D not resolved. The CDR3 spans 15 residues. The ends were cut back, 5 bases at V and 2 bases at J, with 15 bases in the middle. This CDR3 is CASSRRQTGQETQYF. The DNA of the CDR3 is TGTGCCAGCAGTCGACGCCAGACGGGTCAAGAGACCCAGTACTTC.

This sequence joins TRBV5-6 and TRBJ2-3; TRBD1 matches 11 bases. This CDR3 is built from 16 residues. Germline CDR1 and CDR2: SGHDT and YYEEEE. V was pared by 4 bases and J by 1 base, with 5 bases of the junction left unmatched. The CDR3 DNA reads TGTGCCAGCAGCCGGGACAGGGGGAAGGGCACAGATACGCAGTATTTT. It yields the protein CASSRDRGKGTDTQYF.

In its sample, this clonotype was seen once. The chain couples TRBV5-5 to TRBJ1-1; maybe TRBD1 (6 bases). The CDR3 runs to 11 residues. Trimming cost V 6 bases and J 10 bases, with 13 bases left between them. Per the germline V gene, CDR1 is SGHKS and CDR2 is YYEKEE (reference sequence). CDR3 amino acids: CASNSGTRAFF. The DNA of the CDR3 is TGTGCCAGCAACTCCGGGACAAGAGCTTTCTTT.

The chain recombines TRBV5-7 with TRBJ2-4; D is possibly TRBD2 (5 bases). TRBV5-7 falls under the ORF class, with uncertain function. The V end lost 3 bases, the J end lost 0 bases, and 19 bases lay between the germline ends. CDR3 length: 18 residues. The CDR3 spells CASSWRALFCLAKNIQYF. CDR3 DNA sequence: TGTGCCAGCAGCTGGCGGGCTTTGTTCTGTTTAGCCAAAAACATTCAGTACTTC.

This chain uses TRBV19 with TRBJ2-3; D is uncertain. Germline V gives CDR1 LNHDA, CDR2 SQIVND (reference sequence). The V gene lost 5 bases and the J gene lost 9 bases, with 15 bases spanning the gap. The CDR3 has 13 amino acids. As DNA, the CDR3 is TGTGCCAGTAGTCCACACACTGGTGAGACGCAGTATTTT. It encodes CASSPHTGETQYF.

The CDR3 region is CASRTSGWGNEQYF. CDR3 DNA: TGTGCCAGCAGGACTAGCGGGTGGGGGAACGAGCAGTACTTC. The chain has TRBV7-2 and TRBJ2-7; TRBD2 aligns across 10 bases. The CDR3 covers 14 residues. V lost 6 bases to trimming and J lost 5 bases; unmatched junction nucleotides: 7. Germline CDR1 and CDR2: SGHTA and FQGNSA.

The chain combines TRBV5-1 with TRBJ1-2; 10 nucleotides agree with TRBD1. Germline trimming cut 4 bases from V and 5 bases from J; bases unmatched to any gene: 5. The CDR3 length is 14 residues. CDR1 and CDR2 (germline): SGHRS, YFSETQ. Here the CDR3 reads CASSDGTGEYGYTF. The CDR3 nucleotides read TGCGCCAGCAGCGACGGGACAGGGGAGTATGGCTACACCTTC.

The chain has TRBV7-9 and TRBJ2-2, with TRBD2 identical over 8 bases. The CDR3 has 16 residues. CDR1 is SEHNR, CDR2 FQNEAQ, per germline (reference sequence). J gave up 1 base and V 5 bases, and 6 bases lay outside the gene matches. CDR3 DNA sequence: TGTGCCAGCAGCGCAACTAGCGGACAGAACACCGGGGAGCTGTTTTTT. It specifies CASSATSGQNTGELFF.

The gene calls are TRBV29-1 and TRBJ2-1; 7 bases map to TRBD2. CDR3 length equals 15 residues. Germline-derived CDR1 and CDR2 are SQVTM and ANQGSEA. V was clipped by 2 bases and J by 7 bases; unmatched bases: 11. The DNA for the CDR3 is TGCAGCGTTGAATGGGAACCCGGGGGGACGAATGAGCAGTTCTTC. It yields the protein CSVEWEPGGTNEQFF.

This rearrangement joins TRBV2 to TRBJ2-5; the D is unclear. In germline, CDR1 is SNHLY, CDR2 FYNNEI. The CDR3 totals 13 residues. V shed 10 bases and J shed 2 bases, with 14 bases lying between them. Written as DNA, the CDR3 is TGTGCCAAGGGCGGTGGGTCGCAAGAGACCCAGTACTTC. This gives the protein CAKGGGSQETQYF. The variable domain in full, completed from reference TRBV2 and TRBJ2-5, reads EPEVTQTPSHQVTQMGQEVILRCVPISNHLYFYWYRQILGQKVEFLVSFYNNEISEKSEIFDDQFSVERPDGSNFTLKIRSTKLEDSAMYFCAKGGGSQETQYFGPGTRLLVL.

V usage is TRBV6-1 and J usage is TRBJ1-5; unclear D gene. CDR1 MNHNS and CDR2 SASEGT come from the germline V gene. CDR3 length equals 14 residues. The V and J ends lost 7 bases and 4 bases respectively, with 14 bases between them. In nucleotides, the CDR3 is TGTGCCAGCACTTCGTCTGGAAGGAATCAGCCCCAGCATTTT. This codes for CASTSSGRNQPQHF.

In its sample, this clonotype was seen a few times. This sequence joins TRBV12-3 or TRBV12-4 and TRBJ2-1; a possible D gene is TRBD2 (5 bases). Trimming stripped 3 bases from V and 4 bases from J, with 7 bases between. This CDR3 spans 13 amino acids. DNA for the CDR3: TGTGCCAGCAGTTTGGGGAGATACAATGAGCAGTTCTTC. It yields the protein CASSLGRYNEQFF.

The chain links TRBV5-4 to TRBJ2-4; D unclear. Per germline, CDR1 SGHNT and CDR2 YYREEE (reference sequence). Trimming removed 5 bases from V and 8 bases from J, with 20 bases in between. The CDR3 is 15 residues long. The CDR3 loop reads CASRPGPTPEDIQYF. CDR3 DNA sequence: TGTGCCAGCAGACCCGGGCCAACGCCCGAAGACATTCAGTACTTC.